A single T cell receptor (beta chain) is shown here with its context. How the authors handled the data: Reference gene primers were amplified, and this amplification served to estimate nucleated cell counts. The protocol was immunoSEQ multiplex PCR, while the TCRdb copy is restricted to in-frame clones and leaves out a portion. V and J calls plus clone size are reproduced from that table; the DNA served to infer D and trimming. This sample carries 300,000 to 400,000 clones, approximately 88% of them seen once, and the ten largest clones take approximately 1.8%. The sample is drawn from a study of blood T cell repertoires in COVID-19. On the study more broadly: Material from acute and convalescent COVID-19 was sourced from the United States, Italy and Spain. Nucleic acid was either cDNA or gDNA, and it came from T cells, B-cell-depleted T cells, or PBMCs.

Followed over time, Seattle patients had been enrolled while infection was active. Between the trimmed V and J ends, which lost 0 bases and 6 bases, there was a span of 12 bases. The CDR3 totals 15 residues. CDR1 and CDR2 (germline): SGHDT, YYEEEE. The V call is TRBV5-6, the J call TRBJ1-4, with TRBD1 as a possible D gene (6 bases). The sequence was collected from a woman aged 25 to 45 with COVID-19, enrolled during active disease. Sample: peripheral blood. The CDR3 reads CASSLALQGYEKLFF. CDR3 DNA: TGTGCCAGCAGCTTGGCCTTACAGGGTTATGAAAAACTGTTTTTT.